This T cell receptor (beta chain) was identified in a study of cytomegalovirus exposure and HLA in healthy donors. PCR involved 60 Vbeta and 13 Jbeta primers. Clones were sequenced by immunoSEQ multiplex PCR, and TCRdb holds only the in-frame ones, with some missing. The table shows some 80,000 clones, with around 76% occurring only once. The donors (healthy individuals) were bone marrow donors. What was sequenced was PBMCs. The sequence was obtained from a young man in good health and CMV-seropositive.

The CDR3 region has the DNA TGCGCCAGCAGCTTATTTGGAGAGGATGGCTACACCTTC. Translation: CASSLFGEDGYTF. This sequence joins TRBV5-1 and TRBJ1-2; no clear D. Trimming took 2 bases from V and 6 from J, leaving 11 bases between them. This CDR3 comprises 13 residues. Germline values: CDR1 SGHRS, CDR2 YFSETQ.